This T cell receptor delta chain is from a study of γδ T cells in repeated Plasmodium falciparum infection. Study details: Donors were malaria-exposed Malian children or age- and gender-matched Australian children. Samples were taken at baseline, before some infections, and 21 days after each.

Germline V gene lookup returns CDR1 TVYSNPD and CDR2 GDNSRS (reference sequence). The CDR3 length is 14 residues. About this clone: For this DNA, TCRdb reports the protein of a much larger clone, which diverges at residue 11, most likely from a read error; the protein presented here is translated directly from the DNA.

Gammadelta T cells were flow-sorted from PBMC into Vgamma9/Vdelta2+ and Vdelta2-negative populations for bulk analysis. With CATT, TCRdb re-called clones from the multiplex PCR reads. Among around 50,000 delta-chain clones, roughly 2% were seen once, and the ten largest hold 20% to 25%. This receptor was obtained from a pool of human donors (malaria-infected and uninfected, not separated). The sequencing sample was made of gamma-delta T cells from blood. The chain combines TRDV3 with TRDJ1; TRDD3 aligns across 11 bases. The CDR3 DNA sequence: TGTGCCGAAATTTCGCTGGGGGATACCGATAGACTCATCTTT. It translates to CAEISLGDTDRLIF.